These T cell receptor beta chains were read from a single sample in a study of shared clonotypes between healthy human individuals. Sequenced by immunoSEQ multiplex PCR; TCRdb stores in-frame clones only, minus some. The sample shows over 850,000 clones, around three quarters of them seen only once. The sample was memory CD4+ T cells from PBMCs. The receptors were gathered from a man aged 18 to 35 in good health. Some clones in this sample may be carry-over from other donors' samples. Both conserved end residues are part of each CDR3. D genes are given only for firm matches. The size field is filled for only some rows; it gives once, few, many or a size class.

TRBV2,few,-,TRBJ2-7,TGTGCCAGCAGTCGGGAGTTAGAGGCCTACGAGCAGTACTTC,CASSRELEAYEQYF
TRBV5-1,-,TRBD2,TRBJ2-1,TGCGCCAGCAGCGTGGACGGGACTAGCGGGATGGCGGGGAATGAGCAGTTCTTC,CASSVDGTSGMAGNEQFF
TRBV29-1,-,TRBD2,TRBJ2-7,TGCAGCGTTGCTACTATGGGAGGGTGGGATTCCTACGAGCAGTACTTC,CSVATMGGWDSYEQYF
TRBV7-2,-,TRBD2,TRBJ2-7,TGTGCCAGCAGCTTAGGGGGCCTAGCGGGTAGCGAGCAGTACTTC,CASSLGGLAGSEQYF
TRBV5-6,-,TRBD1,TRBJ1-2,TGTGCCAGCAGGAGGACAGGTCTCCCGAGCAGCTACACCTTC,CASRRTGLPSSYTF
TRBV28,once,-,TRBJ2-1,TGTGCCAGCAGTTTCATACACCCGAGCTCCTACAATGAGCAGTTCTTC,CASSFIHPSSYNEQFF
TRBV11-2,few,TRBD2,TRBJ2-2,TGTGCCAGCAGCCCCCAAAGACTAGCGGGACCCAACACCGGGGAGCTGTTTTTT,CASSPQRLAGPNTGELFF
TRBV7-2,-,-,TRBJ2-7,TGTGCCAGCAGCTTATCGTCGGTTTCCTACGAGCAGTACTTC,CASSLSSVSYEQYF
TRBV5-1,-,-,TRBJ2-1,TGCGCCAGCAGCTTAGGTTCCTACAATGAGCAGTTCTTC,CASSLGSYNEQFF
TRBV30,-,-,TRBJ2-4,TGTGCCTGGAGCGCCGGAGTAGCCAAAAACATTCAGTACTTC,CAWSAGVAKNIQYF
TRBV18,-,-,TRBJ1-5,TGTGCCAGCTCACTCTCTGGGGATCAGCCCCAGCATTTT,CASSLSGDQPQHF
TRBV6-6,-,-,TRBJ2-3,TGTGCCAGCAGCCTGCTGGGGGGCGCAGATACGCAGTATTTT,CASSLLGGADTQYF
TRBV15,-,TRBD2,TRBJ2-5,TGTGCCACCAGCTCAAGTAAGGGACTAGCGGTGATAGAGACCCAGTACTTC,CATSSSKGLAVIETQYF
TRBV6-1,once,-,TRBJ2-7,TGTGCCAGCACCACGGGGGCGGTGCAGTACTTC,CASTTGAVQYF
TRBV30,-,-,TRBJ2-3,TGTGCCTGGAGGGCGGCAGATACGCAGTATTTT,CAWRAADTQYF
TRBV2,-,-,TRBJ1-1,TGTGCCAGCAGAATAGGGACCGTTGAAGCTTTCTTT,CASRIGTVEAFF
TRBV30,-,TRBD2,TRBJ2-3,TGTGCCTCCACCCCGACTAGCGAGACGCAGTATTTT,CASTPTSETQYF
TRBV5-6,-,TRBD1,TRBJ2-1,TGTGCCAGCAGCCTGGGGACAGGTCACTACAATGAGCAGTTCTTC,CASSLGTGHYNEQFF